Each of the 19 T cell receptor beta chains below was sequenced from the same sample in a study of shared clonotypes between healthy human individuals. Some clones are missing from TCRdb's copy, which holds only in-frame ones; the method was immunoSEQ multiplex PCR. The sample has around 1 million clones, approximately 76% seen once. The sequenced material came from memory CD4+ T cells sorted from blood. Subset: CD45RA-negative fraction. Receptors originate from a man between 18 and 29 years old in good health.

The chain combines TRBV9 with TRBJ1-1, with D tentatively TRBD1 (6 bases). CDR1 is SGDLS, CDR2 YYNGEE, per germline. This CDR3 comprises 13 residues. Trimming removed 4 bases from V and 4 bases from J, with 11 bases in between. In DNA form, the CDR3 reads TGTGCCAGCAGCCCCGGGGGCCTCACTGAAGCTTTCTTT. It yields the protein CASSPGGLTEAFF. The complete variable domain, with remaining parts taken from reference TRBV9 and TRBJ1-1, reads DSGVTQTPKHLITATGQRVTLRCSPRSGDLSVYWYQQSLDQGLQFLIQYYNGEERAKGNILERFSAQQFPDLHSELNLSSLELGDSALYFCASSPGGLTEAFFGQGTRLTVV.

The CDR3 bases are TGCGCCAGCAGCTTGGGAGGGGTGTCCTACGAGCAGTACTTC. Amino acid sequence: CASSLGGVSYEQYF. The chain employs TRBV5-1 and TRBJ2-7, with D perhaps TRBD1 or TRBD2 (5 bases each). Per the germline V gene, CDR1 is SGHRS and CDR2 is YFSETQ. The CDR3 has 14 amino acids. The V end lost 0 bases, the J end lost 1 base, and 8 bases lay between the germline ends.

The V gene is TRBV5-1, the J gene TRBJ2-7, with D perhaps assigned TRBD1 or TRBD2 (5 bases each). With 1 base removed from V and 2 bases from J, the gap between germline ends came to 19 bases. Germline assignment: CDR1 SGHRS and CDR2 YFSETQ. This CDR3 contains 17 residues. The chain's CDR3 is CASSLFLTDEGPYEQYF. The CDR3 bases are TGCGCCAGCAGCTTGTTCCTAACGGATGAGGGACCCTACGAGCAGTACTTC.

The V gene is TRBV11-3, the J gene TRBJ2-2; D might be TRBD1 (6 bases). CDR3 length: 16 amino acids. Trimming shortened V by 0 bases and J by 5 bases, and 13 bases separated the two germline ends. Germline CDR1 SGHNT, CDR2 YENEEA. CDR3 in DNA: TGTGCCAGCAGCTTAGACGGCAGGGGAACAACCGGGGAGCTGTTTTTT. Translation gives CASSLDGRGTTGELFF. Filled out from reference TRBV11-3 and TRBJ2-2, the complete variable domain reads EAGVVQSPRYKIIEKKQPVAFWCNPISGHNTLYWYLQNLGQGPELLIRYENEEAVDDSQLPKDRFSAERLKGVDSTLKIQPAELGDSAVYLCASSLDGRGTTGELFFGEGSRLTVL.

The V gene is TRBV2, the J gene TRBJ1-5; D call uncertain. This CDR3 comprises 16 residues. V lost 4 bases and J lost 4, with 17 bases in between. The germline gives CDR1 SNHLY, CDR2 FYNNEI. CDR3 sequence: CASSAGTGGWNQPQHF. As DNA, the CDR3 is TGTGCCAGCAGTGCCGGTACGGGTGGGTGGAATCAGCCCCAGCATTTT.

The table lists this clone with a count of one. This chain connects TRBV19 to TRBJ2-3; tentatively, D is TRBD1 or TRBD2 (5 bases each). Germline-derived CDR1 and CDR2 are LNHDA and SQIVND (reference sequence). The CDR3 covers 15 residues. Trimming took 5 bases from V and 4 from J, leaving 16 bases between them. DNA for the CDR3: TGTGCCAGTAGTTTATCGGGACGGTGGCCAGATACGCAGTATTTT. It encodes CASSLSGRWPDTQYF. Variable domain in full (rest from reference TRBV19 and TRBJ2-3): DGGITQSPKYLFRKEGQNVTLSCEQNLNHDAMYWYRQDPGQGLRLIYYSQIVNDFQKGDIAEGYSVSREKKESFPLTVTSAQKNPTAFYLCASSLSGRWPDTQYFGPGTRLTVL.

The V gene is TRBV5-1, the J gene TRBJ2-1; D may be TRBD2 (8 bases). The CDR3 is 14 amino acids. Looked up from germline, CDR1 is SGHRS and CDR2 is YFSETQ. The V end lost 4 bases, the J end lost 4 bases, and 12 bases lay between the germline ends. The CDR3 region has the DNA TGCGCCAGCAGCCGGGAGGGACAGTACAATGAGCAGTTCTTC. Translating gives CASSREGQYNEQFF.

V usage is TRBV10-3 and J usage is TRBJ2-5, with D uncertain. V was shortened by 3 bases and J by 1 base, with 3 bases between the two germline ends. The CDR3 has 12 amino acids. In germline, CDR1 is ENHRY, CDR2 SYGVKD. CDR3 region: CAISDPQETQYF. For the CDR3, the DNA is TGTGCCATCAGTGACCCCCAAGAGACCCAGTACTTC.

The V and J genes are TRBV11-3 and TRBJ2-1, with 7 nucleotides matching TRBD2. Losses at the gene ends were 5 bases for V and 5 bases for J; bases not matched to a gene: 6. The CDR3 covers 14 residues. Per the germline V gene, CDR1 is SGHNT and CDR2 is YENEEA. CDR3 protein: CASSGLGPNNEQFF. The CDR3, as DNA: TGTGCCAGCAGCGGACTAGGGCCCAACAATGAGCAGTTCTTC.

The gene calls are TRBV4-1 and TRBJ2-2, with 13 bases aligning to TRBD2. The germline V gene encodes CDR1 MGHRA and CDR2 YSYEKL. CDR3 length: 16 amino acids. J gave up 7 bases and V 5 bases, and 7 bases lay outside the gene matches. The CDR3 here is CASSGGLAGVGGELFF. DNA for the CDR3: TGCGCCAGCAGCGGAGGACTAGCGGGGGTGGGCGGGGAGCTGTTTTTT.

For this clone: The junction differs from germline at one of its ends, possibly a read error. The chain is built from TRBV5-1 and TRBJ2-7; D not resolved. Germline values: CDR1 SGHRS, CDR2 YFSETQ. The CDR3 is 14 amino acids. Here the CDR3 reads CASSLSHGSFEQYF. CDR3 sequence (DNA): TGCGCCAGCAGCTTGAGTCATGGGTCCTTCGAGCAGTACTTC.

The V and J genes are TRBV4-1 and TRBJ2-7, with a weak D call TRBD1 (5 bases). The V gene lost 0 bases and the J gene lost 4 bases, with 10 bases spanning the gap. Germline lookup yields CDR1 MGHRA and CDR2 YSYEKL. The CDR3 has 14 residues. The CDR3 here is CASSQDAGRYEQYF. DNA of the CDR3: TGCGCCAGCAGCCAAGATGCAGGGCGATACGAGCAGTACTTC.

The CDR3 loop is CASSLAVQHYEQYF. Written as DNA, the CDR3 is TGTGCCAGCAGCTTAGCGGTCCAGCACTACGAGCAGTACTTC. The chain is built from TRBV7-9 and TRBJ2-7; D is ambiguous. V lost 0 bases to trimming and J lost 3 bases, with 9 bases between them. Germline loops: CDR1 SEHNR, CDR2 FQNEAQ (reference sequence). This CDR3 is built from 14 residues.

The chain recombines TRBV5-1 with TRBJ2-3, with D hard to call. Germline CDR1 SGHRS, CDR2 YFSETQ. V dropped 0 bases and J dropped 0 bases, with 11 bases sitting between them. CDR3 length: 16 amino acids. The CDR3 is CASSLGGSSSTDTQYF. CDR3 sequence (DNA): TGCGCCAGCAGCTTGGGTGGCAGTTCTAGCACAGATACGCAGTATTTT.

The chain has TRBV5-4 and TRBJ1-2, with 7 bases fitting TRBD1. Unmatched junction bases numbered 10, after V lost 5 bases and J lost 3 bases. Germline assignment: CDR1 SGHNT and CDR2 YYREEE (reference sequence). This CDR3 has 15 residues. The CDR3 loop is CASRTDQGDYYGYTF. The CDR3 DNA reads TGTGCCAGCAGGACTGATCAGGGGGACTACTATGGCTACACCTTC.

This chain joins TRBV10-3 and TRBJ2-5, with 10 bases fitting TRBD2. The ends lost 6 bases at V and 1 base at J; junction bases unmatched: 8. The germline CDR1 and CDR2 sequences are ENHRY and SYGVKD. The CDR3 contains 16 residues. The CDR3 DNA is TGTGCCATCAGCTGGGTAGCGGGAGGCTTCCAAGAGACCCAGTACTTC. This sequence encodes CAISWVAGGFQETQYF.

The chain couples TRBV11-2 to TRBJ1-4, with D perhaps matching TRBD1 (5 bases). The CDR3 spans 16 residues. Germline V gene data show CDR1 as SGHAT and CDR2 as FQNNGV. The V and J ends lost 4 bases and 3 bases respectively, with 15 bases between them. The chain's CDR3 is CASSSSAGHSNEKLFF. The DNA for the CDR3 is TGTGCCAGCAGCTCCTCAGCAGGACACTCTAATGAAAAACTGTTTTTT.

V usage is TRBV5-1 and J usage is TRBJ2-7; TRBD1 matches 7 bases. V shed 2 bases, J shed 7 bases, and the junction held 12 bases outside the gene matches. The germline CDR1 and CDR2 sequences are SGHRS and YFSETQ. This CDR3 spans 15 amino acids. The CDR3 DNA is TGCGCCAGCAGCTTTCTAGAGACAGGGAAAAGGGAGCAGTACTTC. Protein: CASSFLETGKREQYF.

This sequence joins TRBV19 and TRBJ1-1; no clear D gene. V was clipped by 1 base and J by 5 bases, with 11 bases between them. Per germline, CDR1 LNHDA and CDR2 SQIVND (reference sequence). CDR3 length equals 14 residues. The CDR3 loop reads CASSIGRPGTEAFF. For the CDR3, the DNA is TGTGCCAGTAGTATAGGACGACCTGGAACTGAAGCTTTCTTT. Full variable domain (rest looked up from reference TRBV19 and TRBJ1-1): DGGITQSPKYLFRKEGQNVTLSCEQNLNHDAMYWYRQDPGQGLRLIYYSQIVNDFQKGDIAEGYSVSREKKESFPLTVTSAQKNPTAFYLCASSIGRPGTEAFFGQGTRLTVV.